The TCR beta chain described here comes from a study of cytomegalovirus exposure and HLA in healthy donors (dated by TCRdb to about 2017). Background for the entire study: A later analysis indicated that the 130 or so validation repertoires were generated on the platform also employed for the roughly 720 repertoires of the first cohort. The study aimed to test whether cataloging public T cell receptors could reveal signatures of past pathogen exposure. A separate validation cohort of over 95 different subjects was used in addition to the roughly 700-subject first cohort. To predict cytomegalovirus infection status, the study brought together high-throughput TCR immunosequencing, statistical association of individual TCRs with disease status, and machine learning. What the authors observed across the whole study: Cytomegalovirus status was reported to be diagnosed by the classifier with high specificity and sensitivity in both the original and validation cohorts. All 120 or so repertoires were used to score co-occurrence in the validation cohort in a later analysis, because that analysis had no HLA typing for the cohort. Most TCR sequences were observed very rarely across donors, whereas some public TCRs were present in many individuals. Three of the identified cytomegalovirus-associated TCR beta chains were confirmed in vitro to be specific for cytomegalovirus antigens. The authors suggested that the approach could potentially be generalized to other disease states and immunological phenotypes. In the study, 164 TCR beta chains were listed as associated with cytomegalovirus. Of the cluster scores, approximately 95% were above 0 in a later analysis, which found that TCRs clustered in the first cohort also tended to co-occur in the 120 or so validation repertoires.

Donors formed part of the validation cohort, which comprised 120 subjects and was distinct from the first cohort of roughly 600 subjects. A note on this clone: What antigen it recognizes has not been identified. Qualities for individual bases were not recorded, and no much larger clone is one base off.

The CDR1 and CDR2 encoded by the germline V gene are SGHDN and FVKESK. Reading from cysteine to phenylalanine, the CDR3 counts 13 amino acids. Only the CDR3 DNA is retained, 39 bases long and in frame from the first base. From V the trimming removes 4 bases and from J it removes 3 bases, while the gene matches leave 2 bases of the junction unaccounted for. Library prep was done by the immunoSEQ multiplex PCR assay. Under the source paper's analysis protocol: A statistical classification framework was developed to diagnose cytomegalovirus status using the catalog of TCR beta chain sequences. TCRdb stores this immuneACCESS table with in-frame sequences only. Part of the clones is absent; in the studies checked, under half of the shortfall reflects unresolved V genes, and no reason is known for the rest. Clone size and V and J calls were adopted from that table, with D and trimming inferred from the DNA. This sample lists about 98,000 clones; more than 85% were detected once. The top ten hold 6.3% of the sample.

Rearrangement joined TRBV14 to TRBJ2-5, and TRBD1 aligns with 7 junction nucleotides. This TCR derives from a man aged 18 to 29 in good health and CMV-seropositive. Sequencing was carried out using PBMCs. This receptor has the CDR3 CASSRTGEETQYF. Here is the DNA: TGTGCCAGCAGCCGAACAGGGGAAGAGACCCAGTACTTC.